The clone carrying this TCR beta chain was found once. Generated by immunoSEQ multiplex PCR, the TCRdb table keeps only in-frame clones and is missing some. The data contain about 2.4 million clones, more than 90% of them singletons. The CDR3 runs 11 residues. The germline CDR1 and CDR2 sequences are SGHDN and FVKESK. V dropped 2 bases and J dropped 10; count of bases not matched to a gene: 2. The donor cohort consisted entirely of Caucasian adults residing in Nashville, Tennessee. This record belongs to a study of shared clonotypes between healthy human individuals. V is TRBV14 and J is TRBJ2-7; 7 nucleotides agree with TRBD1. The receptor's source is a man aged 18 to 30 in good health. Specimen: naive CD4+ T cells sorted from blood. The subset is: CD45RA+ positively selected. This chain's CDR3 is CASSQRGLQYF. The CDR3 nucleotides are TGTGCCAGCAGCCAAAGGGGGCTTCAGTACTTC.